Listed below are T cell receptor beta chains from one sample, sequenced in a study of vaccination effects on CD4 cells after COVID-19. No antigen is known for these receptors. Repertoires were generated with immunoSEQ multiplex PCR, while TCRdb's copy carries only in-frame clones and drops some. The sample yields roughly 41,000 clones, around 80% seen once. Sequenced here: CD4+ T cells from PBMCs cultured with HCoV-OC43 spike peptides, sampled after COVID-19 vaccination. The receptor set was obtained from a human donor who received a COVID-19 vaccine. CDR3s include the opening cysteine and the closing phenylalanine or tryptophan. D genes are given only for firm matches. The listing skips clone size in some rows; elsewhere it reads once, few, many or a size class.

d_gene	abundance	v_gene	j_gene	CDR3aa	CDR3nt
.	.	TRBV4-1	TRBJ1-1	CASSQPGLTNTEAFF	TGCGCCAGCAGCCAGCCGGGCCTCACCAACACTGAAGCTTTCTTT
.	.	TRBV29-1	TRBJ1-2	CSSDEGYGYTF	TGCAGTTCCGACGAGGGCTATGGCTACACCTTC
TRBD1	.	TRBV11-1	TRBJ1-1	CASSAWTGSDEAFF	TGTGCCAGCAGCGCTTGGACAGGCTCCGATGAAGCTTTCTTT
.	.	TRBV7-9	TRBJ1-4	CASSLGGSLGNEKLFF	TGTGCCAGCAGCTTAGGCGGGTCCCTGGGAAATGAAAAACTGTTTTTT
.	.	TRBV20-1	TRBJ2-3	CSAITDTQYF	TGCAGTGCTATTACAGATACGCAGTATTTT
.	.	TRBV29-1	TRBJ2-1	CSVEGTNHNEQFF	TGCAGCGTTGAGGGGACGAACCACAATGAGCAGTTCTTC
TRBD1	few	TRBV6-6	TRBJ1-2	CASSPGTGPGGYTF	TGTGCCAGCAGTCCCGGGACAGGGCCCGGTGGCTACACCTTC
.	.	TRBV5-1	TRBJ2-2	CASSSGGARRSQYTLTGELFF	TGCGCCAGCAGCAGTGGGGGTGCGAGGAGGAGTCAATATACCCTAACCGGGGAGCTGTTTTTT
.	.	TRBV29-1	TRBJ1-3	CSVGQGNTIYF	TGCAGCGTTGGACAGGGAAACACCATATATTTT
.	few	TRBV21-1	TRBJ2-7	CASTSRGQGLSYEQYF	TGTGCCAGCACCTCACGGGGACAGGGGCTTTCCTACGAGCAGTACTTC
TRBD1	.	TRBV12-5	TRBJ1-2	CASGLGAGGGYGYTF	TGTGCTAGTGGTTTGGGAGCAGGGGGCGGCTATGGCTACACCTTC
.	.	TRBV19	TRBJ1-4	CASSTSATATNEKLFF	TGTGCCAGTAGTACGTCAGCTACTGCAACTAATGAAAAACTGTTTTTT
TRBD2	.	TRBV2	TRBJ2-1	CARTLGGGGTYNEQFF	TGTGCCAGGACCTTAGGCGGGGGGGGGACTTACAATGAGCAGTTCTTC
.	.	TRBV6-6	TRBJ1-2	CASSYPTANYGYTF	TGTGCCAGCAGTTACCCTACAGCGAACTATGGCTACACCTTC
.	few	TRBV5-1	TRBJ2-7	CASSLSTNEQYF	TGCGCCAGCAGCTTGTCGACTAACGAGCAGTACTTC
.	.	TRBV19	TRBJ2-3	CASSMWGGTDTQYF	TGTGCCAGTAGTATGTGGGGAGGCACAGATACGCAGTATTTT
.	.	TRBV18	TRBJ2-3	CASSPRIQDTQYF	TGTGCCAGCTCACCCCGAATCCAGGATACGCAGTATTTT
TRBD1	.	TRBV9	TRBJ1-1	CASSVETGVMNTEAFF	TGTGCCAGCAGCGTAGAGACAGGGGTCATGAACACTGAAGCTTTCTTT
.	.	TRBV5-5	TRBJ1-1	CASGPGLLRNTEAFF	TGTGCCAGCGGTCCAGGGCTCCTCAGGAACACTGAAGCTTTCTTT
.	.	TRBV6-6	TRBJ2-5	CASSYSVSGETQYF	TGTGCCAGCAGTTACTCGGTATCGGGGGAGACCCAGTACTTC
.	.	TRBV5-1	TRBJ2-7	CASKDRYEQYF	TGCGCCAGCAAAGACAGATACGAGCAGTACTTC
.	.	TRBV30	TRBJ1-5	CAWRAQGRQPQHF	TGTGCCTGGAGGGCCCAGGGTCGGCAGCCCCAGCATTTT
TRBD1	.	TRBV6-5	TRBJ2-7	CASSYPGQGSEQYF	TGTGCCAGCAGTTACCCGGGACAGGGTAGCGAGCAGTACTTC
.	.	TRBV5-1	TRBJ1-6	CASGTGEESSPLHF	TGCGCCAGCGGAACCGGGGAGGAAAGTTCACCCCTCCACTTT
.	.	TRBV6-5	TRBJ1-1	CASSSGGWTEAFF	TGTGCCAGCAGTTCGGGGGGTTGGACTGAAGCTTTCTTT
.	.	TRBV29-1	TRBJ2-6	CSVNPGWGSGANVLTF	TGCAGCGTTAATCCGGGGTGGGGATCTGGGGCCAACGTCCTGACTTTC
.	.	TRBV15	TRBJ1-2	CATSRDKFSWDGTERYGYTF	TGTGCCACCAGCAGAGATAAGTTCTCTTGGGACGGCACCGAAAGATATGGCTACACCTTC
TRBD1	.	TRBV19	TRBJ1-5	CASKDRTNSRGSNQPQHF	TGTGCCAGCAAAGACAGGACTAATAGCAGGGGGAGCAATCAGCCCCAGCATTTT
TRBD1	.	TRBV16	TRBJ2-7	CASSQAGGNEQYF	TGTGCCAGCAGCCAAGCAGGGGGAAACGAGCAGTACTTC
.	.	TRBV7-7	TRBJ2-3	CASSQRGSDTQYF	TGTGCCAGCAGCCAGAGGGGGTCAGATACGCAGTATTTT
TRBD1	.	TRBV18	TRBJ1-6	CASSPSTGQGILLHF	TGTGCCAGCTCACCATCGACGGGACAGGGTATTCTCCTCCACTTT
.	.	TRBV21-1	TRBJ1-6	CASSTETGGSPLHF	TGTGCCAGCAGCACGGAGACGGGGGGTTCACCCCTCCACTTT
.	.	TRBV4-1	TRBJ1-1	CASSQRRETEAFF	TGCGCCAGCAGCCAGAGAAGGGAAACTGAAGCTTTCTTT
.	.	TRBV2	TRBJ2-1	CASSYYNEQFF	TGTGCCAGCAGTTATTACAATGAGCAGTTCTTC
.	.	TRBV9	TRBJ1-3	CASTGGHRSSGNTIYF	TGTGCCAGCACCGGGGGACACAGGAGCTCTGGAAACACCATATATTTT
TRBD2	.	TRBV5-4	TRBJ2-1	CASSDGTSSYNEQFF	TGTGCCAGCAGCGACGGGACTAGCAGCTACAATGAGCAGTTCTTC
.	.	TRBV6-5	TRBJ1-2	CASITPGLGGYTF	TGTGCCAGCATTACGCCGGGGTTAGGTGGCTACACCTTC
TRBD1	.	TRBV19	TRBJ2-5	CASSEGQGETQYF	TGTGCCAGTAGTGAAGGACAGGGGGAGACCCAGTACTTC
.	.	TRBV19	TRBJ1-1	CASTYSVGQMDTEAFF	TGTGCCAGTACCTATTCCGTCGGACAGATGGACACTGAAGCTTTCTTT
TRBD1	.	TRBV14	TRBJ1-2	CASSQGDSFNYGYTF	TGTGCCAGCAGCCAAGGGGACAGTTTTAACTATGGCTACACCTTC
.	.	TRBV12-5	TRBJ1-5	CASQRVSSNQPQHF	TGTGCTAGCCAGAGGGTTTCGAGCAATCAGCCCCAGCATTTT
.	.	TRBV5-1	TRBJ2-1	CASSLAMKASYNEQFF	TGCGCCAGCAGCTTGGCCATGAAAGCTAGCTACAATGAGCAGTTCTTC
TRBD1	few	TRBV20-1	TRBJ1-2	CSGAGGRGYTF	TGCAGTGGAGCAGGGGGCCGTGGCTACACCTTC
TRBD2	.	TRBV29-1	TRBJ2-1	CSATGTSGVYNEQFF	TGCAGCGCCACCGGGACTAGCGGGGTATACAATGAGCAGTTCTTC
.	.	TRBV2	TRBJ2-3	CASSAGLPITDTQYF	TGTGCCAGCAGCGCGGGACTCCCGATAACAGATACGCAGTATTTT
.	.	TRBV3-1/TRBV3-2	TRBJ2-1	CASSQVIGNEQFF	TGTGCCAGCAGCCAAGTGATCGGAAATGAGCAGTTCTTC